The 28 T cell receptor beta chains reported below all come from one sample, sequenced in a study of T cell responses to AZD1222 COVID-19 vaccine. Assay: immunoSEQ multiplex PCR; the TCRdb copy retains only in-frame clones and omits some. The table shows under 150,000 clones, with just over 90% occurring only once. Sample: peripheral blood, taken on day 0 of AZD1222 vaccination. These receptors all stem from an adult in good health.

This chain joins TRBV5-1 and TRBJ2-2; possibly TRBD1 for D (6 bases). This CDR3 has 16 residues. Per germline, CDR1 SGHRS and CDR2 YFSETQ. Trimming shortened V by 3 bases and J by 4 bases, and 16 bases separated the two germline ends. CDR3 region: CASSSGGGTFTGELFF. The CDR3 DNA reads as TGCGCCAGCAGCTCCGGTGGGGGCACCTTCACCGGGGAGCTGTTTTTT.

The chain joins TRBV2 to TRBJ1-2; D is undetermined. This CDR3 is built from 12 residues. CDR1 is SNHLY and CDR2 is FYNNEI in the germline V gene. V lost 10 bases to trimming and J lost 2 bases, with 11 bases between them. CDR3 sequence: CATRTLNYGYTF. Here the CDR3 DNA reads TGTGCCACTCGTACGTTGAACTATGGCTACACCTTC. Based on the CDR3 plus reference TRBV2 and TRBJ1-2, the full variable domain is EPEVTQTPSHQVTQMGQEVILRCVPISNHLYFYWYRQILGQKVEFLVSFYNNEISEKSEIFDDQFSVERPDGSNFTLKIRSTKLEDSAMYFCATRTLNYGYTFGSGTRLTVV.

The CDR3 region has the DNA TGTGCCAGCAGTTTGGCGGGAACTACCGAGCAGTACTTC. Its translation: CASSLAGTTEQYF. V is TRBV27 and J is TRBJ2-7; perhaps TRBD2 as D (6 bases). Germline CDR1 is MNHEY and CDR2 is SMNVEV (reference sequence). Trimming left V 3 bases short and J 6 bases short, with 12 bases between. This CDR3 comprises 13 residues.

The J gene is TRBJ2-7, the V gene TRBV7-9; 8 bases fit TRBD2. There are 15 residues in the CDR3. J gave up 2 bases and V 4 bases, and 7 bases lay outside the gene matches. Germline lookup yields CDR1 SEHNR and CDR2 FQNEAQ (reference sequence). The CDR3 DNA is TGTGCCAGCAGCTCCAACCAGCGGGGGCCCTACGAGCAGTACTTC. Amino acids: CASSSNQRGPYEQYF.

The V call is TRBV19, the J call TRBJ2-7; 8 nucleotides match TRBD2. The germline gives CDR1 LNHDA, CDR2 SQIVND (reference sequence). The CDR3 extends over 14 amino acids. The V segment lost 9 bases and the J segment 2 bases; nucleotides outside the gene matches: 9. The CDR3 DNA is TGTGCCAGCCGTAAGCGGGAGTCCGCCTACGAGCAGTACTTC. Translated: CASRKRESAYEQYF.

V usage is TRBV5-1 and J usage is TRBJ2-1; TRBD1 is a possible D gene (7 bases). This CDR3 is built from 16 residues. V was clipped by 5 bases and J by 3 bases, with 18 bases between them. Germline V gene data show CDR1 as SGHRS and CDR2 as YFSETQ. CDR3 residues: CASREQGLDYYNEQFF. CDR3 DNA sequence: TGCGCCAGCAGGGAACAGGGGTTGGACTACTACAATGAGCAGTTCTTC.

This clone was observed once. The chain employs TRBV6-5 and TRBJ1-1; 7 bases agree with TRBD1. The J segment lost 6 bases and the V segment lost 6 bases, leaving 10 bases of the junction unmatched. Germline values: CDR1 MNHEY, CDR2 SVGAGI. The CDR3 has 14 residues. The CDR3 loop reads CASSQGGLVPEAFF. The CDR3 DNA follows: TGTGCCAGCAGCCAAGGGGGCCTGGTGCCTGAAGCTTTCTTT.

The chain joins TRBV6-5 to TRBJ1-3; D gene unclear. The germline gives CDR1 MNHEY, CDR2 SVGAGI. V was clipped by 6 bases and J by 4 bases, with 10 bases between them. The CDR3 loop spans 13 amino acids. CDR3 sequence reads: CASRDGLGNTIYF. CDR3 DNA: TGTGCCAGCAGGGACGGACTGGGAAACACCATATATTTT.

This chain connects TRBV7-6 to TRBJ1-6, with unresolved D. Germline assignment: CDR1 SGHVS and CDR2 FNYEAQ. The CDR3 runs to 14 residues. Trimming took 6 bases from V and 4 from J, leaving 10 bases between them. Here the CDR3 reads CASSSDGYNSPLHF. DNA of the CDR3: TGTGCCAGCAGTTCGGACGGGTATAATTCACCCCTCCACTTT.

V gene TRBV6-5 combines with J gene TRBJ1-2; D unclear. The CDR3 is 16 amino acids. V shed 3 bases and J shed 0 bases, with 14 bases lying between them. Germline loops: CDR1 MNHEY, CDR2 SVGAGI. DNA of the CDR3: TGTGCCAGCAGTTATAGTACACCGAGAGCTAACTATGGCTACACCTTC. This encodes CASSYSTPRANYGYTF.

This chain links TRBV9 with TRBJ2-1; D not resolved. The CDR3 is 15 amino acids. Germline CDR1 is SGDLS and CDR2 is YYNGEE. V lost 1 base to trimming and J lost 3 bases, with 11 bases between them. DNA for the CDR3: TGTGCCAGCAGCGTATATAAGGGAAGCTACAATGAGCAGTTCTTC. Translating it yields CASSVYKGSYNEQFF.

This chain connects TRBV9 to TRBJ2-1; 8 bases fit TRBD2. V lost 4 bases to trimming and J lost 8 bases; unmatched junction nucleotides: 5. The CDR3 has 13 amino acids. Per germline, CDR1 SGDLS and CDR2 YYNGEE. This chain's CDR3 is CASSPGGAYEQFF. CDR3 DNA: TGTGCCAGCAGCCCCGGGGGGGCGTATGAGCAGTTCTTC.

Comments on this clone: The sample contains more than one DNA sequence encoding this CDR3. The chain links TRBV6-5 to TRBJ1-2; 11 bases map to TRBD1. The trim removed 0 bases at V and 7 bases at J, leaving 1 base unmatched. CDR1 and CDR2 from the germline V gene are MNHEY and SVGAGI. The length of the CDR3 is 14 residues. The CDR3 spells CASSYSGQGGGYTF. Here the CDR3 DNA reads TGTGCCAGCAGTTACTCGGGACAGGGGGGTGGCTACACCTTC.

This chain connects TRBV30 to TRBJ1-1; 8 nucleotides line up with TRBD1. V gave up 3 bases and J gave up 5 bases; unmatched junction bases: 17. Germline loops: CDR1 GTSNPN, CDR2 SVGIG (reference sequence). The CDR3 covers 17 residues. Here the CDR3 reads CAWSLRASGTGGTEAFF. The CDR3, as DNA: TGTGCCTGGAGCCTAAGGGCCTCCGGGACAGGTGGTACTGAAGCTTTCTTT.

In DNA form, the CDR3 reads TGCGCCAGCAGCTTACTGACGGCCGGGGAGCTGTTTTTT. Translated, it gives CASSLLTAGELFF. V usage is TRBV5-1 and J usage is TRBJ2-2, with unresolved D. Per germline, CDR1 SGHRS and CDR2 YFSETQ. Trimming removed 2 bases from V and 6 bases from J, with 8 bases in between. CDR3 length equals 13 residues.

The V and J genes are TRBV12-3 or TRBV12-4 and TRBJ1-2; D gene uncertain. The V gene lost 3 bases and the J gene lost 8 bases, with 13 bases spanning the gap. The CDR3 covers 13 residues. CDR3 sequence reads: CASSFGRTKGYTF. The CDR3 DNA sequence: TGTGCCAGCAGTTTCGGGCGGACGAAGGGCTACACCTTC.

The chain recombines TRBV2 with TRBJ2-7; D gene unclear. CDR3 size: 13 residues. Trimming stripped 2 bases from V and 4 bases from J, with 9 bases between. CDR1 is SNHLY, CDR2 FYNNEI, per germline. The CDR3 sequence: CASSEPGPYEQYF. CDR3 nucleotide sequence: TGTGCCAGCAGTGAACCGGGCCCTTACGAGCAGTACTTC.

The CDR3 protein is CASSLGGARTYEQYF. The CDR3 nucleotides are TGTGCCAGTAGCCTAGGGGGGGCGCGGACCTACGAGCAGTACTTC. The chain recombines TRBV19 with TRBJ2-7, with D maybe TRBD2 (7 bases). Trimming cost V 6 bases and J 2 bases, with 17 bases left between them. CDR3 size: 15 residues. Germline V gene lookup returns CDR1 LNHDA and CDR2 SQIVND (reference sequence).

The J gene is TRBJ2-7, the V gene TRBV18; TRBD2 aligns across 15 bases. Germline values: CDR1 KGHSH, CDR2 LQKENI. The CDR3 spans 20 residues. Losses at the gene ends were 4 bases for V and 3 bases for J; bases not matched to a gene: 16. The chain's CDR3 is CASSRGLAGGSRSLNYEQYF. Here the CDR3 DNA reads TGTGCCAGCTCACGAGGACTAGCGGGAGGGAGTAGGAGTTTAAACTACGAGCAGTACTTC. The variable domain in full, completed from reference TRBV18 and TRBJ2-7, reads NAGVMQNPRHLVRRRGQEARLRCSPMKGHSHVYWYRQLPEEGLKFMVYLQKENIIDESGMPKERFSAEFPKEGPSILRIQQVVRGDSAAYFCASSRGLAGGSRSLNYEQYFGPGTRLTVT.

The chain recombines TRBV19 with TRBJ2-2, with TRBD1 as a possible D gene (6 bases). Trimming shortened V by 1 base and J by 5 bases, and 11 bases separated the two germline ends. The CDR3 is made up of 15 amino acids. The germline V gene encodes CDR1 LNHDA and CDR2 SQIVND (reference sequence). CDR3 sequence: CASSIAKTGTGELFF. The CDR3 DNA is TGTGCCAGTAGTATAGCTAAGACAGGAACCGGGGAGCTGTTTTTT.

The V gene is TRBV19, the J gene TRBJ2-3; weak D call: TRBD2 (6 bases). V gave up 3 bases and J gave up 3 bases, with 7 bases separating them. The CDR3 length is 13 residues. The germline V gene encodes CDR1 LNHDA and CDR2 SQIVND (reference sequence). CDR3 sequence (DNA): TGTGCCAGTAGTATCCGGGAGACAGATACGCAGTATTTT. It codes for CASSIRETDTQYF.

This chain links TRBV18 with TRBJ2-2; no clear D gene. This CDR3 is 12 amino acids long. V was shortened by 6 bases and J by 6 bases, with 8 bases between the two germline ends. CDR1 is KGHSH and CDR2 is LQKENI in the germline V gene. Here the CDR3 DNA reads TGTGCCAGCTCTCTGGGGTCCGGGGAGCTGTTTTTT. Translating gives CASSLGSGELFF.

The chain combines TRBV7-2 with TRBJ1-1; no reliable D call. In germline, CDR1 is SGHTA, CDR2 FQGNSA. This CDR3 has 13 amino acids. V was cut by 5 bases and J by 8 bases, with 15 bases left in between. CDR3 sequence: CASSPDGFQEAFF. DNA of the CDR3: TGTGCCAGCAGCCCCGACGGGTTTCAAGAAGCTTTCTTT.

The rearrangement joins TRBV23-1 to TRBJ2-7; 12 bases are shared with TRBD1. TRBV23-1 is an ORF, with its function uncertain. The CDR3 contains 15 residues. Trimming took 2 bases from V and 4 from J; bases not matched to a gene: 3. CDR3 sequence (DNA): TGCGCCAGCAGTCAAGGGGACAGGGGGCGGTACGAGCAGTACTTC. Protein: CASSQGDRGRYEQYF.

The CDR3 spells CASSQDPAGASYNEQFF. The CDR3 bases are TGCGCCAGCAGCCAAGACCCAGCGGGAGCGTCCTACAATGAGCAGTTCTTC. The rearrangement joins TRBV4-3 to TRBJ2-1; 8 positions match TRBD2. V shed 0 bases, J shed 1 base, and the junction held 5 bases outside the gene matches. The CDR3 is 17 amino acids. CDR1 and CDR2 from the germline V gene are LGHNA and YSLEER.

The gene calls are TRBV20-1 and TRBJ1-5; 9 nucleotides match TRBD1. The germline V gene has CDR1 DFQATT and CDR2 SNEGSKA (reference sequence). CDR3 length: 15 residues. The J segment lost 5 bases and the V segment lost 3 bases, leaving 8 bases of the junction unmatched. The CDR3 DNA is TGCAGTGCTAGTACCTCGACAGGGGGGGATCAGCCCCAGCATTTT. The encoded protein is CSASTSTGGDQPQHF.

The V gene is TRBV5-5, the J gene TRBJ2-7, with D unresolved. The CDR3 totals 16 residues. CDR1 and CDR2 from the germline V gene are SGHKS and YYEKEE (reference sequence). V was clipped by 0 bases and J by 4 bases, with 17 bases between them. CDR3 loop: CASSLATPKGLYEQYF. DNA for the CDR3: TGTGCCAGCAGCTTGGCGACACCCAAAGGTTTGTACGAGCAGTACTTC.

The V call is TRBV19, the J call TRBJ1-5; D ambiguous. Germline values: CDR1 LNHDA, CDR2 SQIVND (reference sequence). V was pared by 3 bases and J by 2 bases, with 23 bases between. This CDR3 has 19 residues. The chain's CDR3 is CASSMVASTNLRGNQPQHF. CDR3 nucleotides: TGTGCCAGTAGTATGGTAGCGTCAACCAACCTGAGGGGCAATCAGCCCCAGCATTTT.